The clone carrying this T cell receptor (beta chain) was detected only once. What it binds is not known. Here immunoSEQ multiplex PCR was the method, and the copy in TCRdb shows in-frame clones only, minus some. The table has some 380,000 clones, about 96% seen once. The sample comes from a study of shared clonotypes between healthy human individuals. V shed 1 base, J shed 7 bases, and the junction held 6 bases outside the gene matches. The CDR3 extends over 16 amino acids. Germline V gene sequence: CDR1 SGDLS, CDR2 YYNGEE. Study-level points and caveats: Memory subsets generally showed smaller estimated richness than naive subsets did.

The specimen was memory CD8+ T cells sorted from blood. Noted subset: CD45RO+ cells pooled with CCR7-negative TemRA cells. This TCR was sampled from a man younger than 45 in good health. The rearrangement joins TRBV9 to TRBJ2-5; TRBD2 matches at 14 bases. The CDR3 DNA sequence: TGTGCCAGCAGCGTAAGAGGGACTAGCGGGAGTGGGACCCAGTACTTC. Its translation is CASSVRGTSGSGTQYF.